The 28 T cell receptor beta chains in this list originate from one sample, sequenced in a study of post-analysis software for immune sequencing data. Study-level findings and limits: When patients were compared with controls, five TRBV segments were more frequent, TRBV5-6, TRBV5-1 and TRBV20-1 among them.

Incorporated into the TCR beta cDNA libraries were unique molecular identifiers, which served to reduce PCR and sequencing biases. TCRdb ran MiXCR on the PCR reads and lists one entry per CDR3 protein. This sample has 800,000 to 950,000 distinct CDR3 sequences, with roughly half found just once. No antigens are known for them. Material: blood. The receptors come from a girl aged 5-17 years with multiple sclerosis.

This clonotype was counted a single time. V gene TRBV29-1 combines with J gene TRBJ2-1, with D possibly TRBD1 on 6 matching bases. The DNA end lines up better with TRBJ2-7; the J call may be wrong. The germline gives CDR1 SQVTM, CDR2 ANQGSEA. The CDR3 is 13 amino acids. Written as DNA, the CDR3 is TGCAGCGTTGAAGGTAGGGGGTTCGATGAGCAGTACTTC. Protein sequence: CSVEGRGFDEQYF.

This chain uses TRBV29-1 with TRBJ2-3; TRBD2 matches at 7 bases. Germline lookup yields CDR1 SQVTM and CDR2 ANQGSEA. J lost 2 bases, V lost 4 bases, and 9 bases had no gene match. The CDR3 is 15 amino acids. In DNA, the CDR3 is TGCAGCGTTGTTGGGCTAGCGGTAAACACAGATACGCAGTATTTT. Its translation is CSVVGLAVNTDTQYF.

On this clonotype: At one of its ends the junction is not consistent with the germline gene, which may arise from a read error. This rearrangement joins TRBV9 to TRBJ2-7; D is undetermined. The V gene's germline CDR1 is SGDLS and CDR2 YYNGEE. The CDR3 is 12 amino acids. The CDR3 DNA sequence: TGTGCTAGCAGCGCGGTGCCGTGGGAGCAGTACTTC. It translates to CASSAVPWEQYF.

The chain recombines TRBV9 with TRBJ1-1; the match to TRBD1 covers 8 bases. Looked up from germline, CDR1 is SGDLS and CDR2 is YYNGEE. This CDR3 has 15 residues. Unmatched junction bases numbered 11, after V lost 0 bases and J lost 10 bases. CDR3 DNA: TGTGCCAGCAGCGTAGCGTCAGGACAGGGATCGCGAGCTTTCTTT. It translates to CASSVASGQGSRAFF.

The CDR3 spells CASSPSRGLPRNYEQYF. In DNA, the CDR3 is TGTGCCAGCAGTCCTTCTAGGGGACTCCCGAGGAATTACGAGCAGTACTTC. The rearrangement links TRBV6-2 or TRBV6-3 to TRBJ2-7; possible D gene TRBD2, 6 bases. Looked up from germline, CDR1 is MNHEY and CDR2 is SVGEGT. V was pared by 5 bases and J by 4 bases, with 24 bases between. CDR3 length equals 17 residues.

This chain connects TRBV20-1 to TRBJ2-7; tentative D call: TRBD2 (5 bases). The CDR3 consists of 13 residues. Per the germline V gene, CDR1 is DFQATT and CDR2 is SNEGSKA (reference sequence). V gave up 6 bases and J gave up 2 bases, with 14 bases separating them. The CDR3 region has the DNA TGCAGTGCAGAACCTAGCTACACCTACGAGCAGTACTTC. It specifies CSAEPSYTYEQYF.

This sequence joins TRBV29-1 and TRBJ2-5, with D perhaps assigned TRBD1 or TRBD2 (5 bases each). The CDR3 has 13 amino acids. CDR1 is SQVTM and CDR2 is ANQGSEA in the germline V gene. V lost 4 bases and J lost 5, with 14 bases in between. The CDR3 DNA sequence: TGCAGCGTTGCAGAGGGGTCCCCTGAGACCCAGTACTTC. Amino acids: CSVAEGSPETQYF.

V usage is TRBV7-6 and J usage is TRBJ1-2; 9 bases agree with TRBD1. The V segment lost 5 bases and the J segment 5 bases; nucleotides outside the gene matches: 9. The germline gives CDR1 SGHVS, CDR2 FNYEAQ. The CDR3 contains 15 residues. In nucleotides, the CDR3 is TGTGCCAGCAGCCCTTGGACAGGGGAATATTATGGCTACACCTTC. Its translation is CASSPWTGEYYGYTF.

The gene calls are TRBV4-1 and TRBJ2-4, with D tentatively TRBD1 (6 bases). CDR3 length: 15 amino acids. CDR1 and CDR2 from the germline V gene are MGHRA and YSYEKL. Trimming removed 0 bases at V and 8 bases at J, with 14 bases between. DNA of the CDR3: TGCGCCAGCAGCCAAGAATTGCAGGGGAGAGACATTCAGTACTTC. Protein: CASSQELQGRDIQYF.

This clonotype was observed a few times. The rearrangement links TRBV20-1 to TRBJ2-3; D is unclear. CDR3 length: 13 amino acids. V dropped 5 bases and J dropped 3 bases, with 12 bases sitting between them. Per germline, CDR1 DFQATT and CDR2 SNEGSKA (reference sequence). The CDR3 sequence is CSAGPYGTDTQYF. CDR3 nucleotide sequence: TGCAGTGCTGGACCCTATGGGACAGATACGCAGTATTTT.

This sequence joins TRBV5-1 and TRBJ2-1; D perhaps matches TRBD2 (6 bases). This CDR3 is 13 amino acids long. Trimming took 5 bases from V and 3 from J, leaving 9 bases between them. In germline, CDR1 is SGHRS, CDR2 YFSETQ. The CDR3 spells CASRQTSYNEQFF. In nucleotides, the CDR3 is TGCGCCAGCAGGCAGACTAGCTACAATGAGCAGTTCTTC.

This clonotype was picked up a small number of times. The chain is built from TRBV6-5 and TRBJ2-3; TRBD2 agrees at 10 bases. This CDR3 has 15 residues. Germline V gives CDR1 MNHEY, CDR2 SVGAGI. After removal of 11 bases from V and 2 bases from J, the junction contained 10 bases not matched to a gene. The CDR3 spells CARRHLAGVTDTQYF. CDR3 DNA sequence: TGTGCCCGCCGCCACCTAGCGGGAGTCACAGATACGCAGTATTTT.

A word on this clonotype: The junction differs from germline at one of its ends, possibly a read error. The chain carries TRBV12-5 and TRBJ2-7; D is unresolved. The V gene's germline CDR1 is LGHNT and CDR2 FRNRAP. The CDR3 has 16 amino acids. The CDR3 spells CAGGFGRHNAPDEQYF. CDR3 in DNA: TGCGCTGGTGGTTTCGGCAGGCACAATGCACCGGACGAGCAGTACTTC.

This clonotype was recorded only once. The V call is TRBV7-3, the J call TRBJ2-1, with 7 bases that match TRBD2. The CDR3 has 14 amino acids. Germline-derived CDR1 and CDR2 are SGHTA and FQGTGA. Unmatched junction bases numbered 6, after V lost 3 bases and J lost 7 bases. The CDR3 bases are TGTGCCAGCAGCTTTAGCGGGCCCTTGAATGAGCAGTTCTTC. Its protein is CASSFSGPLNEQFF.

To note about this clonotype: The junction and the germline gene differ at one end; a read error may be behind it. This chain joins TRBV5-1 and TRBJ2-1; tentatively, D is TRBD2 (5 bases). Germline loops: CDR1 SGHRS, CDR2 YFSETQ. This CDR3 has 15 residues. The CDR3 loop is CASSLAPGSLNGQFF. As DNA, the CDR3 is TGCGCCAGCAGCTTGGCCCCGGGATCGCTTAATGGGCAGTTCTTC.

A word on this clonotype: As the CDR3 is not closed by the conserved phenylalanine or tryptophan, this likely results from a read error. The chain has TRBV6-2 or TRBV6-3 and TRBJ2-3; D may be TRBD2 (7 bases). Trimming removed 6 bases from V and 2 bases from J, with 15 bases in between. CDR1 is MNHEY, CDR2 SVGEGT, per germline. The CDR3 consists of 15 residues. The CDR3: CASSERGGPTDTQYL. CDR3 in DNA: TGTGCCAGCAGCGAGAGGGGGGGTCCCACAGATACGCAGTATTTG.

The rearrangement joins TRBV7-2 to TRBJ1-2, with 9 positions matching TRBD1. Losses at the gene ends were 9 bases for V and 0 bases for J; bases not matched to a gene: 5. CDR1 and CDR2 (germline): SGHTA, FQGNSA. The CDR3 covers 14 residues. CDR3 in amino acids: CARSQGAPNYGYTF. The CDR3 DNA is TGTGCCAGGTCACAGGGGGCACCTAACTATGGCTACACCTTC.

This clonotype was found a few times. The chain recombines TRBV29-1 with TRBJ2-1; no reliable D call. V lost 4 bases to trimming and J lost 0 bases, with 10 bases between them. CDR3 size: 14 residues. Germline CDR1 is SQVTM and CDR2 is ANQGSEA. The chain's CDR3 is CSVGYSSSYNEQFF. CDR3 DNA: TGCAGCGTTGGGTACAGCAGCTCCTACAATGAGCAGTTCTTC.

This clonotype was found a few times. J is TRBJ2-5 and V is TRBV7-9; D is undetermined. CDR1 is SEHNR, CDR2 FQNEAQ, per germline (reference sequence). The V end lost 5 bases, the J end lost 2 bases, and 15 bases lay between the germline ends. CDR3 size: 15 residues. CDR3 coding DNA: TGTGCCAGCAGCAGCCACGCGGCAGCACAAGAGACCCAGTACTTC. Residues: CASSSHAAAQETQYF.

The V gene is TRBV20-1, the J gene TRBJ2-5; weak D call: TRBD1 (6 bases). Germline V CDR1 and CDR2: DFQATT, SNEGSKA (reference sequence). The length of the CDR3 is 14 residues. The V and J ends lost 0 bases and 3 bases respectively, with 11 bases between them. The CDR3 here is CSARDPNREETQYF. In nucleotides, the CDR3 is TGCAGTGCTAGAGACCCGAACAGGGAAGAGACCCAGTACTTC.

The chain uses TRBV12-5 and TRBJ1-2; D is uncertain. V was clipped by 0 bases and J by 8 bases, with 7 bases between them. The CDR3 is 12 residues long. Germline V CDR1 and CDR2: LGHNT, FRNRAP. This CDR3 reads CASGLVGAGYTF. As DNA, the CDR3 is TGTGCTAGTGGTTTGGTGGGAGCCGGCTACACCTTC.

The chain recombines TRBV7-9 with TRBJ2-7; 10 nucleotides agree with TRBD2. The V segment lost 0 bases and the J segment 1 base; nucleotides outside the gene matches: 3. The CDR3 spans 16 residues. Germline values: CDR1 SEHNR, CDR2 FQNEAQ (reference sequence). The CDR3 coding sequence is TGTGCCAGCAGCTTAGCCGTGACTAGCGGGTCCTACGAGCAGTACTTC. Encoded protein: CASSLAVTSGSYEQYF.

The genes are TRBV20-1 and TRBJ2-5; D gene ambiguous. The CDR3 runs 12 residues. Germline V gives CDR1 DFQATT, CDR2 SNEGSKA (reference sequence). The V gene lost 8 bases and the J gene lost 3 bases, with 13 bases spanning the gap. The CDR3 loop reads CSTTDGKETQYF. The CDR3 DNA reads TGCAGTACTACTGACGGTAAAGAGACCCAGTACTTC.

The CDR3 DNA reads TGCGCCAGCAGCCAAGTCGTACTCCTGATCGCAAAGGAAAAACTGTTTTTT. Translation: CASSQVVLLIAKEKLFF. The J gene is TRBJ1-4, the V gene TRBV4-1; no firm D call. Trimming took 1 base from V and 8 from J, leaving 20 bases between them. Germline assignment: CDR1 MGHRA and CDR2 YSYEKL. The CDR3 runs 17 residues.

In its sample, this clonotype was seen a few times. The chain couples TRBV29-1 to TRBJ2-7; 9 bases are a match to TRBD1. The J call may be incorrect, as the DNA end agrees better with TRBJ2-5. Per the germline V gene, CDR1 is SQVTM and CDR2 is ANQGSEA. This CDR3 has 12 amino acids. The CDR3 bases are TGCAGCGTTGTGGGACAGGGAGGGACCCAGTACTTC. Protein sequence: CSVVGQGGTQYF.

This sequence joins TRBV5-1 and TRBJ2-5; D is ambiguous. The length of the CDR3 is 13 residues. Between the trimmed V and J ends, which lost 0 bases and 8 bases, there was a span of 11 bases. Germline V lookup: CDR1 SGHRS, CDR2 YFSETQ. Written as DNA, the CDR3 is TGCGCCAGCAGCTTGGACAACCGTCTAACCCAGTACTTC. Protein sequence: CASSLDNRLTQYF.

The CDR3 region is CASIATGGASYEQYF. DNA of the CDR3: TGTGCCAGCATTGCAACTGGCGGGGCGTCCTACGAGCAGTACTTC. This chain connects TRBV6-5 to TRBJ2-7; TRBD2 might be the D (6 bases). The CDR3 sequence is 15 residues long. The V gene's germline CDR1 is MNHEY and CDR2 SVGAGI. Trimming took off 7 bases at V and 1 base at J, with 17 bases between the two ends.

CDR3 residues: CSARRGQNTEAFF. The CDR3 bases are TGCAGTGCCAGACGGGGACAGAACACTGAAGCTTTCTTT. The chain is built from TRBV20-1 and TRBJ1-1, with TRBD1 as a possible D gene (6 bases). Germline V gene sequence: CDR1 DFQATT, CDR2 SNEGSKA (reference sequence). Trimming stripped 6 bases from V and 1 base from J, with 12 bases between. The CDR3 is made up of 13 amino acids.